One and the same sample provided the 25 T cell receptor beta chains below, sequenced in a study of cytomegalovirus exposure and HLA in healthy donors. The PCR contained 60 Vbeta and 13 Jbeta primers. Profiled with immunoSEQ multiplex PCR; TCRdb holds only in-frame clones, not every one. Here the sample spans over 100,000 clones, 63% being singletons. Sequenced input: PBMCs. Source of these receptors: a human donor in good health.

This sequence joins TRBV19 and TRBJ1-3; D not resolved. The germline gives CDR1 LNHDA, CDR2 SQIVND (reference sequence). CDR3 size: 15 residues. Trimming cost V 0 bases and J 0 bases, with 6 bases left between them. CDR3 sequence reads: CASSIEGASGNTIYF. Written as DNA, the CDR3 is TGTGCCAGTAGTATAGAGGGAGCCTCTGGAAACACCATATATTTT.

The V and J genes are TRBV28 and TRBJ1-5; D remains unclear. CDR1 and CDR2 from the germline V gene are MDHEN and SYDVKM. The CDR3 is made up of 16 amino acids. The V gene lost 3 bases and the J gene lost 3 bases, with 15 bases spanning the gap. The CDR3 coding sequence is TGTGCCAGCAGTTTCTTAGTCGCGGCTACCAATCAGCCCCAGCATTTT. Encoded protein: CASSFLVAATNQPQHF.

The chain combines TRBV19 with TRBJ2-1; 7 nucleotides agree with TRBD2. The CDR3 has 14 amino acids. Germline V CDR1 and CDR2: LNHDA, SQIVND (reference sequence). V shed 8 bases and J 8 bases; nucleotides not matched to a gene: 12. This CDR3 reads CASGGRWEGDEQFF. The CDR3 nucleotides are TGTGCCAGTGGGGGGAGATGGGAGGGCGATGAGCAGTTCTTC. Filled out from reference TRBV19 and TRBJ2-1, the complete variable domain reads DGGITQSPKYLFRKEGQNVTLSCEQNLNHDAMYWYRQDPGQGLRLIYYSQIVNDFQKGDIAEGYSVSREKKESFPLTVTSAQKNPTAFYLCASGGRWEGDEQFFGPGTRLTVL.

The chain joins TRBV13 to TRBJ2-1; 7 bases map to TRBD1. Germline trimming cut 7 bases from V and 5 bases from J; bases unmatched to any gene: 11. The CDR3 totals 15 residues. Germline assignment: CDR1 PRHDT and CDR2 FYEKMQ (reference sequence). This CDR3 reads CASKLEGAYNNEQFF. CDR3 sequence (DNA): TGTGCCAGCAAACTCGAGGGGGCTTATAACAATGAGCAGTTCTTC.

The chain is built from TRBV9 and TRBJ2-1; 7 bases line up with TRBD2. This CDR3 contains 16 residues. The trim removed 2 bases at V and 4 bases at J, leaving 9 bases unmatched. Germline V lookup: CDR1 SGDLS, CDR2 YYNGEE. The CDR3 region has the DNA TGTGCCAGCAGCGTTGTGGGCGGGAGCGGATACAATGAGCAGTTCTTC. Its protein product is CASSVVGGSGYNEQFF.

The V gene is TRBV4-1, the J gene TRBJ2-7; the match to TRBD2 covers 12 bases. The CDR3 spans 15 residues. The V and J ends lost 4 bases and 2 bases, in that order; junction bases with no gene match: 3. Germline CDR1 and CDR2: MGHRA and YSYEKL. The CDR3 loop reads CASSPRLAGAYEQYF. The CDR3 coding sequence is TGCGCCAGCAGCCCCCGACTAGCGGGGGCCTACGAGCAGTACTTC.

V gene TRBV7-8 combines with J gene TRBJ2-7; D is uncertain. Germline CDR1 reads SGHVS; CDR2 reads FQNEAQ. This CDR3 has 13 residues. V was trimmed by 0 bases and J by 2 bases, leaving 5 bases between them. DNA for the CDR3: TGTGCCAGCAGCTTAGCGCCAGCCTACGAGCAGTACTTC. Its translation: CASSLAPAYEQYF. The full variable domain, its missing parts supplied by reference TRBV7-8 and TRBJ2-7, is GAGVSQSPRYKVAKRGQDVALRCDPISGHVSLFWYQQALGQGPEFLTYFQNEAQLDKSGLPSDRFFAERPEGSVSTLKIQRTQQEDSAVYLCASSLAPAYEQYFGPGTRLTVT.

J is TRBJ2-5 and V is TRBV29-1; TRBD2 agrees at 8 bases. This CDR3 has 13 amino acids. Germline trimming cut 6 bases from V and 7 bases from J; bases unmatched to any gene: 10. In germline, CDR1 is SQVTM, CDR2 ANQGSEA. CDR3 in amino acids: CSVAGGDFWTQYF. The CDR3 bases are TGCAGCGTGGCCGGGGGGGATTTTTGGACCCAGTACTTC.

This clone was found a few times. Here the CDR3 DNA reads TGCGCCAGCAGCCCCGCAGGGTCTCCAACTAATGAAAAACTGTTTTTT. Translating it yields CASSPAGSPTNEKLFF. The rearrangement uses TRBV4-1 and TRBJ1-4; the D gene is possibly TRBD1 (5 bases). This CDR3 spans 16 amino acids. CDR1 and CDR2 (germline): MGHRA, YSYEKL. Trimming took 4 bases from V and 0 from J, leaving 12 bases between them.

The rearrangement uses TRBV5-1 and TRBJ2-1, with 9 bases that match TRBD1. V gave up 7 bases and J gave up 4 bases; unmatched junction bases: 6. Germline V gene data show CDR1 as SGHRS and CDR2 as YFSETQ. The CDR3 sequence is 14 residues long. The CDR3 here is CASRPGQGYNEQFF. The CDR3 coding sequence is TGCGCCAGCCGGCCGGGACAGGGTTACAATGAGCAGTTCTTC.

The chain joins TRBV30 to TRBJ2-1, with 11 bases matching TRBD2. The CDR3 consists of 16 residues. V lost 0 bases to trimming and J lost 8 bases; unmatched junction nucleotides: 9. Germline assignment: CDR1 GTSNPN and CDR2 SVGIG (reference sequence). CDR3 sequence: CAWSVGLAGGSDEQFF. CDR3 sequence (DNA): TGTGCCTGGAGTGTAGGCCTAGCGGGAGGAAGCGATGAGCAGTTCTTC.

This clone was seen a handful of times. The V gene is TRBV5-1, the J gene TRBJ1-6; weak D call: TRBD1 (5 bases). Deletions cut 0 bases from V and 7 bases from J, with 11 bases between. Germline V lookup: CDR1 SGHRS, CDR2 YFSETQ. This CDR3 has 15 residues. Here the CDR3 reads CASSLVGRENSPLHF. The DNA for the CDR3 is TGCGCCAGCAGCTTGGTCGGCAGGGAAAATTCACCCCTCCACTTT.

CDR3 protein: CASRSGAGNTIYF. The CDR3 nucleotides are TGCGCCAGCAGATCGGGGGCTGGAAACACCATATATTTT. The chain employs TRBV5-1 and TRBJ1-3; tentative D call: TRBD1 (5 bases). Germline V gene sequence: CDR1 SGHRS, CDR2 YFSETQ. Trimming stripped 5 bases from V and 2 bases from J, with 8 bases between. This CDR3 is 13 amino acids long.

The V gene is TRBV7-9, the J gene TRBJ2-1; 9 nucleotides line up with TRBD2. CDR1 is SEHNR, CDR2 FQNEAQ, per germline (reference sequence). The V and J ends lost 4 bases and 7 bases, in that order; junction bases with no gene match: 17. CDR3 length: 18 amino acids. In DNA, the CDR3 is TGTGCCAGCAGCTCATCAATGGGGCTAGCGGGAAATGGTAATGAGCAGTTCTTC. Protein: CASSSSMGLAGNGNEQFF.

This clone came up a few times. The CDR3 DNA sequence: TGTGCCAGTAGATCACTAGCGGACTCCAATGAGCAGTTCTTC. This codes for CASRSLADSNEQFF. The chain joins TRBV19 to TRBJ2-1, with 8 nucleotides matching TRBD2. The V segment lost 6 bases and the J segment 6 bases; nucleotides outside the gene matches: 7. The CDR3 extends over 14 amino acids. Germline CDR1 reads LNHDA; CDR2 reads SQIVND (reference sequence).

Note on this clone: The junction differs from germline at one of its ends, possibly a read error. The same CDR3 is also encoded by other DNA sequences in this sample. The chain carries TRBV10-2 and TRBJ2-5; D gene unclear. CDR1 is WSHSY, CDR2 SAAADI, per germline. The CDR3 extends over 13 amino acids. For the CDR3, the DNA is TGCGCCAGTAGTGAGTCTCTAGGTGGGACCCAGTACTTC. Amino acid sequence: CASSESLGGTQYF.

This clone was counted a few times. The V gene is TRBV10-2, the J gene TRBJ2-7, with 7 bases aligning to TRBD1. V lost 8 bases and J lost 3; bases outside the gene matches: 7. The germline V gene has CDR1 WSHSY and CDR2 SAAADI. The CDR3 totals 13 residues. The CDR3 DNA sequence: TGCGCCAGCCGACCGGGACAGCTCTACGAGCAGTACTTC. Translation gives CASRPGQLYEQYF.

This clone is medium-sized within its sample. The chain couples TRBV28 to TRBJ2-3, with 8 bases fitting TRBD2. Per the germline V gene, CDR1 is MDHEN and CDR2 is SYDVKM. Unmatched junction bases numbered 7, after V lost 6 bases and J lost 2 bases. This CDR3 contains 15 residues. The CDR3 here is CASSSGTRDTDTQYF. Here the CDR3 DNA reads TGTGCCAGCAGCTCCGGGACTAGAGACACAGATACGCAGTATTTT. Full variable domain (remainder filled in from reference TRBV28 and TRBJ2-3): DVKVTQSSRYLVKRTGEKVFLECVQDMDHENMFWYRQDPGLGLRLIYFSYDVKMKEKGDIPEGYSVSREKKERFSLILESASTNQTSMYLCASSSGTRDTDTQYFGPGTRLTVL.

This clone was recorded a few times. The CDR3 loop is CASSLYGQGSHEQYF. CDR3 DNA: TGTGCCAGCAGTCTATACGGACAGGGGAGCCACGAGCAGTACTTC. This chain connects TRBV28 to TRBJ2-7; 9 bases align to TRBD1. From germline, CDR1 is MDHEN and CDR2 SYDVKM. V lost 5 bases, J lost 5 bases, and 10 bases stayed unmatched. The CDR3 loop spans 15 amino acids.

The V and J genes are TRBV18 and TRBJ2-7; D ambiguous. This CDR3 has 15 residues. Trimming stripped 2 bases from V and 0 bases from J, with 11 bases between. CDR1 is KGHSH and CDR2 is LQKENI in the germline V gene. CDR3 sequence: CASSPGWAGSYEQYF. In DNA, the CDR3 is TGTGCCAGCTCACCAGGGTGGGCCGGCTCCTACGAGCAGTACTTC.

This chain uses TRBV18 with TRBJ1-1, with TRBD1 matching 8 bases. V lost 4 bases, J lost 5 bases, and 12 bases stayed unmatched. This CDR3 is 16 amino acids long. Germline lookup yields CDR1 KGHSH and CDR2 LQKENI. This CDR3 reads CASSLGTGGSYTEAFF. The CDR3 DNA is TGTGCCAGCTCACTAGGAACAGGGGGTAGCTATACTGAAGCTTTCTTT.

This clone occurred a few times. The CDR3 reads CSVEDDRITYEQYF. CDR3 bases: TGCAGCGTTGAAGACGACAGGATAACCTACGAGCAGTACTTC. The V gene is TRBV29-1, the J gene TRBJ2-7, with a weak D call TRBD1 (6 bases). CDR3 length equals 14 residues. Germline V gives CDR1 SQVTM, CDR2 ANQGSEA. V lost 0 bases, J lost 2 bases, and 11 bases lay in between.

A few counts support this clone. The gene calls are TRBV7-6 and TRBJ2-6; no definite D call. Germline CDR1 is SGHVS and CDR2 is FNYEAQ. V shed 1 base and J shed 1 base, with 8 bases lying between them. CDR3 length: 16 residues. In DNA form, the CDR3 reads TGTGCCAGCAGCTTAGGTAGTGCGTCTGGGGCCAACGTCCTGACTTTC. Its translation: CASSLGSASGANVLTF.

This clone was found once. This chain links TRBV29-1 with TRBJ2-7; D might be TRBD2 (5 bases). The CDR3 totals 13 residues. Germline loops: CDR1 SQVTM, CDR2 ANQGSEA. V lost 4 bases to trimming and J lost 5 bases, with 15 bases between them. CDR3 DNA: TGCAGCGTTGTTTGGGCTCCCGGGGACGAGCAGTACTTC. Translated, it gives CSVVWAPGDEQYF.

The CDR3, as DNA: TGTGCCAGCAGCTTTCTCGGGAATGAGCAGTTCTTC. Amino acids: CASSFLGNEQFF. The J gene is TRBJ2-1, the V gene TRBV7-9; D is undetermined. This CDR3 region has 12 residues. V was trimmed by 3 bases and J by 7 bases, leaving 7 bases between them. Germline V gene lookup returns CDR1 SEHNR and CDR2 FQNEAQ (reference sequence).